Following are 29 T cell receptor beta chains from one sample sequenced in a study of cytomegalovirus exposure and HLA in healthy donors. Both 60 Vbeta primers and 13 Jbeta primers went into the PCR. The repertoire was sequenced with immunoSEQ multiplex PCR; TCRdb's copy has only in-frame clones and lacks some. The table shows around 130,000 clones, with 70% to 80% occurring only once. Specimen: PBMCs. The receptors were sampled from a man younger than 30 in good health and CMV-seronegative.

This clone was counted a few times. The rearrangement uses TRBV30 and TRBJ2-1, with D hard to call. The germline CDR1 and CDR2 sequences are GTSNPN and SVGIG (reference sequence). Trimming pared 2 bases from V and 5 bases from J, leaving 7 bases between. The CDR3 sequence is 12 residues long. Here the CDR3 DNA reads TGTGCCTGGAGTCCCCAGAACAATGAGCAGTTCTTC. It encodes CAWSPQNNEQFF.

V is TRBV5-1 and J is TRBJ1-3; no firm D call. CDR3 size: 15 residues. Germline values: CDR1 SGHRS, CDR2 YFSETQ. V lost 0 bases to trimming and J lost 9 bases, with 16 bases between them. In nucleotides, the CDR3 is TGCGCCAGCAGCTTGGGCGACCCTAGTGGTTCCACCATATATTTT. It is translated as CASSLGDPSGSTIYF.

The gene calls are TRBV4-1 and TRBJ2-7; the D gene is possibly TRBD2 (5 bases). Trimming took off 3 bases at V and 6 bases at J, with 18 bases between the two ends. Germline V gives CDR1 MGHRA, CDR2 YSYEKL. The CDR3 contains 15 residues. DNA of the CDR3: TGCGCCAGCAGCCAGCCGGGCCGCGGGTTGGGCGAGCAGTACTTC. Amino acids: CASSQPGRGLGEQYF.

The V and J genes are TRBV19 and TRBJ1-2, with D possibly matching TRBD1 (6 bases). V was clipped by 5 bases and J by 4 bases, with 11 bases between them. CDR1 and CDR2 (germline): LNHDA, SQIVND (reference sequence). This CDR3 has 13 residues. The CDR3 coding sequence is TGTGCCAGTAGTGTACGGGACATCTATGGCTACACCTTC. The encoded protein is CASSVRDIYGYTF.

The V call is TRBV29-1, the J call TRBJ2-7; perhaps TRBD2 as D (6 bases). V lost 3 bases, J lost 0 bases, and 12 bases lay in between. The V gene's germline CDR1 is SQVTM and CDR2 ANQGSEA. The CDR3 spans 14 residues. CDR3 sequence (DNA): TGCAGCGTTGACTCCGGGACTCTCTCCTACGAGCAGTACTTC. Its protein product is CSVDSGTLSYEQYF.

For this clone: Different DNA sequences within this sample yield the same CDR3. This sequence joins TRBV18 and TRBJ1-6, with 9 bases fitting TRBD1. The CDR3 runs to 15 residues. The germline gives CDR1 KGHSH, CDR2 LQKENI. After removal of 1 base from V and 7 bases from J, the junction contained 2 bases not matched to a gene. CDR3 amino acids: CASSPRDRGNSPLHF. As DNA, the CDR3 is TGTGCCAGCTCACCACGAGACAGGGGGAATTCACCCCTCCACTTT. Full variable domain (rest looked up from reference TRBV18 and TRBJ1-6): NAGVMQNPRHLVRRRGQEARLRCSPMKGHSHVYWYRQLPEEGLKFMVYLQKENIIDESGMPKERFSAEFPKEGPSILRIQQVVRGDSAAYFCASSPRDRGNSPLHFGNGTRLTVT.

The V gene is TRBV7-8, the J gene TRBJ2-3; 11 positions match TRBD2. This CDR3 is 17 amino acids long. Trimming at V came to 1 base and at J to 0 bases, leaving 3 bases not matched to a gene. Per the germline V gene, CDR1 is SGHVS and CDR2 is FQNEAQ. CDR3 DNA sequence: TGTGCCAGCAGCTTAGGACCTAGCGGGAGGAGCACAGATACGCAGTATTTT. This translates into CASSLGPSGRSTDTQYF.

This chain uses TRBV11-2 with TRBJ1-5; no reliable D call. Germline CDR1 is SGHAT and CDR2 is FQNNGV. Trimming took off 2 bases at V and 4 bases at J, with 6 bases between the two ends. This CDR3 contains 13 residues. Here the CDR3 DNA reads TGTGCCAGCAGCTTATCTTTTAATCAGCCCCAGCATTTT. It is translated as CASSLSFNQPQHF.

This clone was recorded a few times. The V gene is TRBV5-6, the J gene TRBJ1-3, with TRBD1 as a possible D gene (6 bases). The CDR3 runs 16 residues. V lost 0 bases and J 5 bases, leaving 15 bases between the germline ends. The germline gives CDR1 SGHDT, CDR2 YYEEEE. The CDR3 DNA is TGTGCCAGCAGCTTGGGGGGGGGCAAAATTCGAAACACCATATATTTT. Translation gives CASSLGGGKIRNTIYF.

This sequence joins TRBV19 and TRBJ2-2; 7 bases align to TRBD1. CDR1 is LNHDA and CDR2 is SQIVND in the germline V gene (reference sequence). V lost 6 bases to trimming and J lost 0 bases; unmatched junction nucleotides: 7. The CDR3 totals 16 residues. CDR3 DNA: TGTGCCAGTAGACGGACGGGGACAGCGAACACCGGGGAGCTGTTTTTT. It yields the protein CASRRTGTANTGELFF.

This chain uses TRBV4-3 with TRBJ1-1; D not resolved. The length of the CDR3 is 13 residues. V was pared by 0 bases and J by 6 bases, with 8 bases between. The germline gives CDR1 LGHNA, CDR2 YSLEER. The CDR3 region is CASSQEVGAEAFF. In DNA form, the CDR3 reads TGCGCCAGCAGCCAAGAGGTGGGAGCTGAAGCTTTCTTT.

J is TRBJ1-2 and V is TRBV6-5; 8 nucleotides line up with TRBD1. The CDR3 covers 14 residues. With V trimmed by 6 bases and J by 6 bases, 9 bases remained unmatched. Germline V gene lookup returns CDR1 MNHEY and CDR2 SVGAGI. The CDR3 coding sequence is TGTGCCAGCAGCGGACAGGGAGGGTTTGATGGCTACACCTTC. Its translation is CASSGQGGFDGYTF.

J is TRBJ1-2 and V is TRBV7-8; 7 nucleotides align to TRBD1. The V and J ends lost 5 bases and 4 bases, in that order; junction bases with no gene match: 10. The germline gives CDR1 SGHVS, CDR2 FQNEAQ. CDR3 size: 15 residues. The CDR3 nucleotides are TGTGCCAGCAGCCAGGGGACAGCCTTACGCTATGGCTACACCTTC. It encodes CASSQGTALRYGYTF.

V usage is TRBV10-2 and J usage is TRBJ2-1; D is possibly TRBD2 (5 bases). In germline, CDR1 is WSHSY, CDR2 SAAADI. The CDR3 consists of 15 residues. V shed 4 bases and J shed 7 bases, with 17 bases lying between them. CDR3 nucleotide sequence: TGCGCCAGCAGTGTGACACGATCCTCGGGGAATGAGCAGTTCTTC. This translates into CASSVTRSSGNEQFF.

J is TRBJ2-1 and V is TRBV9; possible D gene TRBD2, 6 bases. Trimming removed 2 bases from V and 4 bases from J, with 10 bases in between. The CDR3 spans 14 residues. CDR1 is SGDLS, CDR2 YYNGEE, per germline. Here the CDR3 reads CASSVAGMYNEQFF. The CDR3 DNA reads TGTGCCAGCAGCGTTGCGGGAATGTACAATGAGCAGTTCTTC.

The chain carries TRBV5-1 and TRBJ2-7; perhaps TRBD1 as D (5 bases). The CDR3 length is 14 residues. The germline V gene has CDR1 SGHRS and CDR2 YFSETQ. Trimming took off 2 bases at V and 3 bases at J, with 12 bases between the two ends. For the CDR3, the DNA is TGCGCCAGCAGCTTTCTGCCAGGGCGCTACGAGCAGTACGTC. Translating gives CASSFLPGRYEQYV.

The table lists this clone with a count of one. The CDR3 protein is CASSVDRGETQYF. CDR3 DNA: TGTGCCAGTAGTGTGGACAGGGGAGAGACCCAGTACTTC. This sequence joins TRBV19 and TRBJ2-5, with TRBD1 matching 9 bases. This CDR3 has 13 residues. Germline lookup yields CDR1 LNHDA and CDR2 SQIVND (reference sequence). V trimming: 5 bases; J trimming: 4 bases; junction bases outside the gene matches: 2.

The chain links TRBV6-4 to TRBJ2-7; perhaps TRBD1 as D (5 bases). V shed 2 bases and J shed 3 bases, with 17 bases lying between them. The germline gives CDR1 MRHNA, CDR2 SNTAGT. The CDR3 is 16 residues long. CDR3 in amino acids: CASSDRVAGLVYEQYF. DNA for the CDR3: TGTGCCAGCAGTGACCGAGTGGCAGGGCTTGTCTACGAGCAGTACTTC.

The rearrangement joins TRBV5-4 to TRBJ1-6, with D maybe TRBD1 (5 bases). Germline values: CDR1 SGHNT, CDR2 YYREEE (reference sequence). V was shortened by 2 bases and J by 9 bases, with 9 bases between the two germline ends. This CDR3 contains 13 residues. CDR3 protein: CASSFVQGSPLHF. As DNA, the CDR3 is TGTGCCAGCAGCTTTGTCCAGGGTTCACCCCTCCACTTT.

The chain carries TRBV23-1 and TRBJ2-1; weak D call: TRBD2 (6 bases). TRBV23-1 is placed among ORFs of uncertain function. V was cut by 5 bases and J by 9 bases, with 11 bases left in between. The CDR3 length is 12 residues. CDR3 in amino acids: CASSGGDCEQFF. Written as DNA, the CDR3 is TGCGCCAGCAGTGGTGGGGACTGTGAGCAGTTCTTC.

The V and J genes are TRBV28 and TRBJ2-3, with 7 positions matching TRBD2. Germline V gene lookup returns CDR1 MDHEN and CDR2 SYDVKM. The junction had 7 bases not matched to a gene; V was cut back by 6 bases and J by 1 base. CDR3 length: 15 residues. The CDR3 sequence is CASRTSNWGTDTQYF. The CDR3 bases are TGTGCCAGCAGGACTAGCAATTGGGGCACAGATACGCAGTATTTT.

The genes are TRBV19 and TRBJ2-2; a possible D gene is TRBD1 (6 bases). V shed 4 bases and J shed 2 bases, with 11 bases lying between them. Germline values: CDR1 LNHDA, CDR2 SQIVND (reference sequence). This CDR3 region has 15 residues. CDR3 sequence reads: CASSRDTHNTGELFF. The CDR3 region has the DNA TGTGCCAGTAGTAGGGACACTCATAACACCGGGGAGCTGTTTTTT. Supplemented by reference TRBV19 and TRBJ2-2, the full variable domain reads DGGITQSPKYLFRKEGQNVTLSCEQNLNHDAMYWYRQDPGQGLRLIYYSQIVNDFQKGDIAEGYSVSREKKESFPLTVTSAQKNPTAFYLCASSRDTHNTGELFFGEGSRLTVL.

The V and J genes are TRBV28 and TRBJ1-2; 7 nucleotides line up with TRBD1. Trimming at V came to 4 bases and at J to 7 bases, leaving 9 bases not matched to a gene. Germline V gene lookup returns CDR1 MDHEN and CDR2 SYDVKM. The CDR3 extends over 14 amino acids. The CDR3 protein is CASSSQGVICGYTF. The CDR3 coding sequence is TGTGCCAGCAGTTCCCAGGGGGTGATCTGTGGCTACACCTTC.

The sample holds a few counts of this clone. The chain joins TRBV6-5 to TRBJ2-7; TRBD2 might be the D (6 bases). The germline V gene encodes CDR1 MNHEY and CDR2 SVGAGI. The CDR3 extends over 13 amino acids. Deletions cut 6 bases from V and 4 bases from J, with 13 bases between. CDR3: CASSPRGGYEQYV. DNA of the CDR3: TGTGCCAGCAGCCCCCGGGGAGGTTACGAGCAGTACGTC.

This chain links TRBV5-1 with TRBJ2-1, with D possibly being TRBD2 (5 bases). This CDR3 has 16 amino acids. Per the germline V gene, CDR1 is SGHRS and CDR2 is YFSETQ. Trimming took 0 bases from V and 4 from J, leaving 14 bases between them. This chain's CDR3 is CASSLAPGSSYNEQFF. In DNA form, the CDR3 reads TGCGCCAGCAGCTTGGCCCCGGGGAGTTCGTACAATGAGCAGTTCTTC.

The chain uses TRBV28 and TRBJ1-4; 8 nucleotides match TRBD1. CDR1 and CDR2 (germline): MDHEN, SYDVKM. The CDR3 has 14 amino acids. V was clipped by 5 bases and J by 3 bases; unmatched bases: 2. In DNA form, the CDR3 reads TGTGCCAGCAGTCCACAGGGGGCTAATGAAAAACTGTTTTTT. This codes for CASSPQGANEKLFF.

This clone was recorded only once. The rearrangement uses TRBV7-3 and TRBJ1-1, with no clear D. With 0 bases removed from V and 0 bases from J, the gap between germline ends came to 5 bases. The CDR3 is 14 amino acids. Germline lookup yields CDR1 SGHTA and CDR2 FQGTGA. As DNA, the CDR3 is TGTGCCAGCAGCTTAACCCCCTTGAACACTGAAGCTTTCTTT. Its protein is CASSLTPLNTEAFF.

This chain uses TRBV15 with TRBJ2-7; 7 bases match TRBD1. V shed 3 bases, J shed 1 base, and the junction held 3 bases outside the gene matches. The CDR3 length is 14 residues. CDR1 LNHNV and CDR2 YYDKDF come from the germline V gene (reference sequence). The CDR3 region is CATSSRTGSYEQYF. CDR3 nucleotides: TGTGCCACCAGCAGCCGGACAGGTTCCTACGAGCAGTACTTC.

V usage is TRBV28 and J usage is TRBJ2-3, with 13 bases aligning to TRBD2. The CDR3 totals 17 residues. After removal of 1 base from V and 6 bases from J, the junction contained 7 bases not matched to a gene. Germline-derived CDR1 and CDR2 are MDHEN and SYDVKM. CDR3 loop: CASSLSLSTSGRDTQYF. CDR3 coding DNA: TGTGCCAGCAGTTTATCGCTGTCGACTAGCGGGAGGGATACGCAGTATTTT.